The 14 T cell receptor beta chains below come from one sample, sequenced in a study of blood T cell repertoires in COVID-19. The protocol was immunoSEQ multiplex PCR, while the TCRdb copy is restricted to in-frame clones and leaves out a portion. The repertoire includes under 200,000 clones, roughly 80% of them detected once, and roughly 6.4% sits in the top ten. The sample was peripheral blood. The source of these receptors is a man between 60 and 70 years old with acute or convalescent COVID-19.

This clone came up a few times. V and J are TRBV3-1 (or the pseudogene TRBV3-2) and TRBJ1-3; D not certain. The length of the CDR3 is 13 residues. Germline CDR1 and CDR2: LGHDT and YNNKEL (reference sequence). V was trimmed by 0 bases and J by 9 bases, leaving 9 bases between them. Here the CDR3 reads CASSQDRGLTIYF. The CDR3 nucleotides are TGTGCCAGCAGCCAAGATCGAGGGCTCACCATATATTTT.

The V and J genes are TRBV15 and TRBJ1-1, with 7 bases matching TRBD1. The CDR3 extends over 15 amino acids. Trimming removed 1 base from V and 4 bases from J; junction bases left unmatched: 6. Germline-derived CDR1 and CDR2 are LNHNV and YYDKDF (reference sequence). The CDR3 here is CATSRGVAGGTEAFF. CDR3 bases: TGTGCCACCAGCAGAGGTGTCGCAGGGGGCACTGAAGCTTTCTTT.

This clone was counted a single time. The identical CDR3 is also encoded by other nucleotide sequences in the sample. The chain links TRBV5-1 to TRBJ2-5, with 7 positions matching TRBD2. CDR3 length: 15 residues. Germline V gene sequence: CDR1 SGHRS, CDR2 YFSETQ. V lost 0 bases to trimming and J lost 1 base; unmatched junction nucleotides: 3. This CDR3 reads CASSLGGGSQETQYF. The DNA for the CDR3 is TGCGCCAGCAGCTTGGGTGGCGGGAGCCAAGAGACCCAGTACTTC. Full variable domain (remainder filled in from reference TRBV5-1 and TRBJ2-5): KAGVTQTPRYLIKTRGQQVTLSCSPISGHRSVSWYQQTPGQGLQFLFEYFSETQRNKGNFPGRFSGRQFSNSRSEMNVSTLELGDSALYLCASSLGGGSQETQYFGPGTRLLVL.

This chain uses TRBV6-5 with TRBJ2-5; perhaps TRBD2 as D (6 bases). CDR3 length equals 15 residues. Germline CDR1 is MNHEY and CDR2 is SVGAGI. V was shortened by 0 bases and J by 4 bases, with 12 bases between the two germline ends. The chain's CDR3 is CASSYSRGNRETQYF. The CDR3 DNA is TGTGCCAGCAGTTACTCACGGGGGAATAGAGAGACCCAGTACTTC.

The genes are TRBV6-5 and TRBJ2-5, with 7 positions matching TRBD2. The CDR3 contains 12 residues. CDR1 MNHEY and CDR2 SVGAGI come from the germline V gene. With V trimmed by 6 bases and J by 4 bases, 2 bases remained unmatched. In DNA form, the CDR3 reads TGTGCCAGCAGGACGGGGGGAGAGACCCAGTACTTC. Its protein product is CASRTGGETQYF.

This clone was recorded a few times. Written as DNA, the CDR3 is TGTGCCTGGAGTGAACAGGGGAACACTGAAGCTTTCTTT. It is translated as CAWSEQGNTEAFF. V and J are TRBV30 and TRBJ1-1; TRBD1 is a possible D gene (6 bases). The CDR3 has 13 amino acids. V lost 1 base and J 1 base, leaving 7 bases between the germline ends. Germline loops: CDR1 GTSNPN, CDR2 SVGIG (reference sequence).

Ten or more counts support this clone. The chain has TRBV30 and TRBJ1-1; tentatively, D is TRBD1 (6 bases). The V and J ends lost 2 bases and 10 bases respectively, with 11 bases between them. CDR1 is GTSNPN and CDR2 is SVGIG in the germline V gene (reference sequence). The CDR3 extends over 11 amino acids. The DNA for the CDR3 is TGTGCCTGGAGTACAGGGCTTGGAGCTTTCTTT. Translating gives CAWSTGLGAFF.

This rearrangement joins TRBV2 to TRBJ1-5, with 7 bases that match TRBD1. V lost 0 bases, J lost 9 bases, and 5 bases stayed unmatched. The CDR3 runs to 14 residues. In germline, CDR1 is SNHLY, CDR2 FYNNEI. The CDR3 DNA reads TGTGCCAGCAGTGAAGCAGGGGGCAAGGGGCCCCAGCATTTT. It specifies CASSEAGGKGPQHF.

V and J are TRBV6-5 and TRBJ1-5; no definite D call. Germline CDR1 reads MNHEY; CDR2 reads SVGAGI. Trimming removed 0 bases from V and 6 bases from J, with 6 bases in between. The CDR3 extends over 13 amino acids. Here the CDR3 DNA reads TGTGCCAGCAGTTACTCGAGTGGTCAGCCCCAGCATTTT. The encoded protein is CASSYSSGQPQHF.

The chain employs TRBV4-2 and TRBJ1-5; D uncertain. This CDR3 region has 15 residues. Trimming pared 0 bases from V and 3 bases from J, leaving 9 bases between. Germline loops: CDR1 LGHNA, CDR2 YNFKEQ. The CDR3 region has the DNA TGTGCCAGCAGCCAAGATCGGTTGTACAATCAGCCCCAGCATTTT. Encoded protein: CASSQDRLYNQPQHF.

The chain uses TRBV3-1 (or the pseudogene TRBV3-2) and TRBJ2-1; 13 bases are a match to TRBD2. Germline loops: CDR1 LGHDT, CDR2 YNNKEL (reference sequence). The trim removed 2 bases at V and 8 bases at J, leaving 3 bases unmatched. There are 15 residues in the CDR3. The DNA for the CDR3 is TGTGCCAGCAGCCAAACTAGCGGGGGGGCCTATGAGCAGTTCTTC. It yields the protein CASSQTSGGAYEQFF.

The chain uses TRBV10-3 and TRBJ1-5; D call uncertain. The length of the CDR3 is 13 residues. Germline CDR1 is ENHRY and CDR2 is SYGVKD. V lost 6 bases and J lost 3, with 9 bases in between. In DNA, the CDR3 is TGTGCCATCAGCGGTCCCGACAATCAGCCCCAGCATTTT. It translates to CAISGPDNQPQHF.

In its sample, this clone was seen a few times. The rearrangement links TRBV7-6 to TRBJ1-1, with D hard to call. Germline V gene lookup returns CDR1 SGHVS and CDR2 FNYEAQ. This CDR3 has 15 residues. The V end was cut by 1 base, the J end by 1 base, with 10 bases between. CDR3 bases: TGTGCCAGCAGCTTAGGAGGCATTCGGAACACTGAAGCTTTCTTT. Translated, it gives CASSLGGIRNTEAFF. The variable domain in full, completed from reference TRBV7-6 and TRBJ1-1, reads GAGVSQSPRYKVTKRGQDVALRCDPISGHVSLYWYRQALGQGPEFLTYFNYEAQQDKSGLPNDRFSAERPEGSISTLTIQRTEQRDSAMYRCASSLGGIRNTEAFFGQGTRLTVV.

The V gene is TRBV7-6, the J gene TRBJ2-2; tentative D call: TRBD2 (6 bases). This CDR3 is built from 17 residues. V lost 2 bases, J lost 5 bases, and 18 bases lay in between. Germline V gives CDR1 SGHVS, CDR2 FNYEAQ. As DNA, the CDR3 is TGTGCCAGCAGCTTAAAGGTCGGGGGAAGGAGGACCGGGGAGCTGTTTTTT. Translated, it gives CASSLKVGGRRTGELFF.